What follows are 32 T cell receptor beta chains derived from one specimen sequenced in a study of STAT5B mutations in CD4+ large granular lymphocyte leukemia. TCRdb keeps only in-frame clones here, not all; method: immunoSEQ multiplex PCR. Altogether 40,000 to 50,000 clones are present, approximately 83% being singletons, with the ten largest covering about 0.35%. Sequencing was done on a sample of CD4+ T cells from blood buffy coats. The source of these receptors is a human donor in good health.

About this clone itself: The same CDR3 arises from other DNA sequences in this sample as well. The chain combines TRBV29-1 with TRBJ2-1; 9 bases fit TRBD2. The germline V gene encodes CDR1 SQVTM and CDR2 ANQGSEA. Trimming removed 4 bases from V and 7 bases from J; junction bases left unmatched: 14. CDR3 length equals 16 residues. The CDR3: CSVAHSAGGPKNEQFF. In DNA, the CDR3 is TGCAGCGTTGCCCACAGTGCGGGAGGGCCGAAGAATGAGCAGTTCTTC.

J is TRBJ2-3 and V is TRBV9; the D is unclear. The V end lost 1 base, the J end lost 1 base, and 10 bases lay between the germline ends. Germline V gene lookup returns CDR1 SGDLS and CDR2 YYNGEE. The length of the CDR3 is 15 residues. The CDR3: CASSVSNEGTDTQYF. The CDR3 nucleotides are TGTGCCAGCAGCGTATCGAACGAGGGCACAGATACGCAGTATTTT.

The genes are TRBV9 and TRBJ2-2; D might be TRBD2 (7 bases). Germline assignment: CDR1 SGDLS and CDR2 YYNGEE. The CDR3 consists of 16 residues. V shed 0 bases and J shed 4 bases, with 13 bases lying between them. The CDR3 nucleotides are TGTGCCAGCAGCGTAGGTAACAGGGAGGGCACCGGGGAGCTGTTTTTT. This sequence encodes CASSVGNREGTGELFF.

This chain links TRBV6-1 with TRBJ1-5; D gene uncertain. This CDR3 region has 15 residues. The germline CDR1 and CDR2 sequences are MNHNS and SASEGT. Trimming shortened V by 4 bases and J by 0 bases, and 10 bases separated the two germline ends. The CDR3 coding sequence is TGTGCCAGCAGTGTACCGACGGGTAGCAATCAGCCCCAGCATTTT. Amino acid sequence: CASSVPTGSNQPQHF.

The genes are TRBV11-2 and TRBJ2-6; D not resolved. This CDR3 has 14 amino acids. The germline V gene encodes CDR1 SGHAT and CDR2 FQNNGV. V was clipped by 3 bases and J by 0 bases, with 3 bases between them. CDR3 residues: CASSFSSGANVLTF. Here the CDR3 DNA reads TGTGCCAGCAGCTTCTCCTCTGGGGCCAACGTCCTGACTTTC.

This clone was seen more than once but under ten times. The chain combines TRBV7-9 with TRBJ1-2; unclear D gene. Per the germline V gene, CDR1 is SEHNR and CDR2 is FQNEAQ (reference sequence). Trimming cost V 5 bases and J 7 bases, with 11 bases left between them. This CDR3 contains 12 residues. CDR3 sequence (DNA): TGTGCCAGCAGCCCCCCTGGAGGTGGCTACACCTTC. Residues: CASSPPGGGYTF.

The rearrangement uses TRBV19 and TRBJ2-1; no reliable D call. Per the germline V gene, CDR1 is LNHDA and CDR2 is SQIVND (reference sequence). The CDR3 length is 15 residues. The germline V and J ends were trimmed by 1 base and 4 bases, with 11 bases remaining between them. The CDR3: CASSIGRLRYNEQFF. CDR3 sequence (DNA): TGTGCCAGTAGTATAGGTAGATTGAGGTACAATGAGCAGTTCTTC.

The chain has TRBV5-1 and TRBJ2-7; D gene ambiguous. Per germline, CDR1 SGHRS and CDR2 YFSETQ. Trimming pared 5 bases from V and 0 bases from J, leaving 15 bases between. The CDR3 totals 15 residues. CDR3 loop: CASRPGGHSSYEQYF. As DNA, the CDR3 is TGCGCCAGCAGGCCAGGTGGGCATAGCTCCTACGAGCAGTACTTC.

This clone was counted a few times. CDR3: CASSLGESGRGEQYF. The CDR3 DNA sequence: TGCGCCAGCAGCTTGGGCGAGAGCGGGAGGGGCGAGCAGTACTTC. The rearrangement joins TRBV5-1 to TRBJ2-7; 10 bases agree with TRBD2. The CDR3 is 15 residues long. J lost 6 bases, V lost 0 bases, and 6 bases had no gene match. Germline lookup yields CDR1 SGHRS and CDR2 YFSETQ.

This chain joins TRBV7-6 and TRBJ1-2; D is ambiguous. Per germline, CDR1 SGHVS and CDR2 FNYEAQ. With 5 bases removed from V and 2 bases from J, the gap between germline ends came to 12 bases. There are 14 residues in the CDR3. CDR3 bases: TGTGCCAGCAGCCCACTTGGGAGGAACTATGGCTACACCTTC. It codes for CASSPLGRNYGYTF.

This clone was seen once. The J gene is TRBJ1-5, the V gene TRBV15; TRBD1 might be the D (6 bases). CDR1 is LNHNV, CDR2 YYDKDF, per germline (reference sequence). Trimming shortened V by 7 bases and J by 3 bases, and 7 bases separated the two germline ends. There are 12 residues in the CDR3. The CDR3 region is CATNRDNQPQHF. Here the CDR3 DNA reads TGTGCCACCAACAGGGACAATCAGCCCCAGCATTTT.

J is TRBJ2-1 and V is TRBV11-3, with 8 bases lining up with TRBD1. Germline assignment: CDR1 SGHNT and CDR2 YENEEA. This CDR3 comprises 13 residues. The V segment lost 8 bases and the J segment 4 bases; nucleotides outside the gene matches: 4. The CDR3 loop is CASLGTGYNEQFF. CDR3 coding DNA: TGTGCCAGCCTCGGGACAGGATACAATGAGCAGTTCTTC.

This clone was seen once. V usage is TRBV5-1 and J usage is TRBJ2-3; D not certain. The V end lost 0 bases, the J end lost 6 bases, and 11 bases lay between the germline ends. The CDR3 is 14 residues long. Looked up from germline, CDR1 is SGHRS and CDR2 is YFSETQ. Written as DNA, the CDR3 is TGCGCCAGCAGCTTGGCCCGGCTGGCGGATACGCAGTATTTT. Translating gives CASSLARLADTQYF.

The chain uses TRBV5-1 and TRBJ1-2; D is uncertain. Germline-derived CDR1 and CDR2 are SGHRS and YFSETQ. This CDR3 spans 12 amino acids. Trimming left V 6 bases short and J 8 bases short, with 14 bases between. The chain's CDR3 is CASKDVGWGYTF. As DNA, the CDR3 is TGCGCCAGCAAGGATGTCGGTTGGGGCTACACCTTC.

V usage is TRBV27 and J usage is TRBJ2-7; 14 positions match TRBD2. The CDR3 runs to 17 residues. With 0 bases clipped from V and 5 bases from J, the junction kept 6 bases outside the gene matches. From germline, CDR1 is MNHEY and CDR2 SMNVEV (reference sequence). CDR3 sequence (DNA): TGTGCCAGCAGTTTATCGACTCCGGGACTAGCGGGAGACGAGCAGTACTTC. This gives the protein CASSLSTPGLAGDEQYF.

The rearrangement uses TRBV5-1 and TRBJ2-5; D remains unclear. TRBJ2-7 matches the DNA end more closely, so the J call is doubtful. The CDR3 is 12 residues long. Germline V lookup: CDR1 SGHRS, CDR2 YFSETQ. The CDR3 spells CASSDGNYEQYF. The CDR3 nucleotides are TGCGCCAGCAGCGACGGAAACTACGAGCAGTACTTC.

The chain's CDR3 is CASSRAGGSNEQFF. The DNA for the CDR3 is TGTGCCAGCAGTAGAGCGGGAGGGAGCAATGAGCAGTTCTTC. The genes are TRBV6-5 and TRBJ2-1; 10 positions agree with TRBD2. Germline assignment: CDR1 MNHEY and CDR2 SVGAGI. Unmatched junction bases numbered 4, after V lost 5 bases and J lost 6 bases. The CDR3 contains 14 residues.

The rearrangement joins TRBV7-3 to TRBJ2-1; D uncertain. CDR1 SGHTA and CDR2 FQGTGA come from the germline V gene. The CDR3 extends over 13 amino acids. The V and J ends lost 3 bases and 3 bases respectively, with 6 bases between them. CDR3 loop: CASSFDNYNEQFF. CDR3 coding DNA: TGTGCCAGCAGCTTCGACAACTACAATGAGCAGTTCTTC.

The chain has TRBV6-5 and TRBJ2-2; 7 nucleotides agree with TRBD1. From germline, CDR1 is MNHEY and CDR2 SVGAGI. The V and J ends lost 8 bases and 0 bases, in that order; junction bases with no gene match: 6. The CDR3 length is 15 residues. CDR3 in DNA: TGTGCCAGCGGAAGACAGGGAGCGAACACCGGGGAGCTGTTTTTT. Translating gives CASGRQGANTGELFF.

The chain combines TRBV21-1 with TRBJ1-5; the D call of TRBD1 is as the table states it, not checked on the DNA. TRBV21-1 is a listed pseudogene. This CDR3 comprises 16 residues. In DNA form, the CDR3 reads TGTGCCAGCAGTGATTTCCAGACAGGGACGAATCAGCCCCAGCATTTT. Amino acid sequence: CASSDFQTGTNQPQHF.

This sequence joins TRBV28 and TRBJ2-7; weak D call: TRBD1 (6 bases). V lost 3 bases and J lost 0, with 18 bases in between. This CDR3 has 17 residues. CDR1 and CDR2 (germline): MDHEN, SYDVKM. The CDR3 DNA reads as TGTGCCAGCAGTTTTACAGGGTGGACGAAGACCTCCTACGAGCAGTACTTC. Translation gives CASSFTGWTKTSYEQYF.

The rearrangement uses TRBV7-9 and TRBJ1-5; D perhaps matches TRBD1 (5 bases). The V end lost 1 base, the J end lost 2 bases, and 18 bases lay between the germline ends. The germline V gene has CDR1 SEHNR and CDR2 FQNEAQ (reference sequence). The CDR3 has 18 amino acids. CDR3 protein: CASSLVRGGVFGNQPQHF. Here the CDR3 DNA reads TGTGCCAGCAGCTTAGTGCGGGGGGGAGTGTTCGGCAATCAGCCCCAGCATTTT.

This chain connects TRBV19 to TRBJ2-3; no definite D call. The CDR3 runs 17 residues. The germline gives CDR1 LNHDA, CDR2 SQIVND (reference sequence). V shed 4 bases and J shed 0 bases, with 17 bases lying between them. For the CDR3, the DNA is TGTGCCAGTAGTACCAACAAACAGACTTGGAGCACAGATACGCAGTATTTT. The encoded protein is CASSTNKQTWSTDTQYF.

The CDR3 sequence: CASSQEWQGAKQYF. Here the CDR3 DNA reads TGCGCCAGCAGCCAAGAATGGCAGGGGGCCAAGCAGTACTTC. The V call is TRBV4-1, the J call TRBJ2-7; 8 bases map to TRBD1. The CDR3 runs to 14 residues. Germline CDR1 MGHRA, CDR2 YSYEKL. V trimming: 0 bases; J trimming: 8 bases; junction bases outside the gene matches: 6.

This clone was detected only a few times. The chain recombines TRBV6-1 with TRBJ2-1; 11 bases align to TRBD2. This CDR3 is built from 15 residues. The J segment lost 5 bases and the V segment lost 4 bases, leaving 4 bases of the junction unmatched. From germline, CDR1 is MNHNS and CDR2 SASEGT. CDR3 coding DNA: TGTGCCAGCAGTGTCGGACTAGCGGGTGACAATGAGCAGTTCTTC. Its translation is CASSVGLAGDNEQFF.

The CDR3 spells CASSLGLGGTGELFF. The CDR3 DNA reads as TGTGCCAGCAGCTTAGGGCTTGGGGGCACCGGGGAGCTGTTTTTT. The V gene is TRBV7-6, the J gene TRBJ2-2, with D tentatively TRBD1 or TRBD2 (5 bases each). With 1 base removed from V and 4 bases from J, the gap between germline ends came to 10 bases. The CDR3 extends over 15 amino acids. Germline V gene lookup returns CDR1 SGHVS and CDR2 FNYEAQ.

The J gene is TRBJ2-2, the V gene TRBV7-9, with D perhaps TRBD1 (6 bases). CDR1 is SEHNR and CDR2 is FQNEAQ in the germline V gene (reference sequence). The V and J ends lost 4 bases and 3 bases respectively, with 9 bases between them. This CDR3 contains 14 residues. CDR3 DNA sequence: TGTGCCAGCAGCTGGGACATATACACCGGGGAGCTGTTTTTT. Its protein product is CASSWDIYTGELFF.

This sequence joins TRBV7-9 and TRBJ1-5; 7 positions agree with TRBD1. There are 15 residues in the CDR3. The J segment lost 4 bases and the V segment lost 5 bases, leaving 8 bases of the junction unmatched. CDR1 and CDR2 from the germline V gene are SEHNR and FQNEAQ (reference sequence). The CDR3 loop reads CASSAGDSSNQPQHF. The CDR3 DNA sequence: TGTGCCAGCAGCGCAGGGGACAGTAGTAATCAGCCCCAGCATTTT. The full variable domain, with the rest looked up from reference TRBV7-9 and TRBJ1-5, is DTGVSQNPRHKITKRGQNVTFRCDPISEHNRLYWYRQTLGQGPEFLTYFQNEAQLEKSRLLSDRFSAERPKGSFSTLEIQRTEQGDSAMYLCASSAGDSSNQPQHFGDGTRLSIL.

This clone was observed a handful of times. J is TRBJ1-5 and V is TRBV7-9; D is unresolved. This CDR3 is built from 14 residues. The ends were cut back, 2 bases at V and 5 bases at J, with 10 bases in the middle. Germline values: CDR1 SEHNR, CDR2 FQNEAQ (reference sequence). This CDR3 reads CASSLSGTDQPQHF. The CDR3 DNA follows: TGTGCCAGCAGCTTAAGCGGAACCGATCAGCCCCAGCATTTT.

V is TRBV19 and J is TRBJ1-5, with a weak D call TRBD1 (5 bases). V was shortened by 3 bases and J by 1 base, with 13 bases between the two germline ends. Looked up from germline, CDR1 is LNHDA and CDR2 is SQIVND (reference sequence). CDR3 length: 16 amino acids. Here the CDR3 reads CASSMNRGRSNQPQHF. CDR3 DNA sequence: TGTGCCAGTAGTATGAATCGGGGCAGGAGCAATCAGCCCCAGCATTTT. Complete variable domain (other parts from reference TRBV19 and TRBJ1-5): DGGITQSPKYLFRKEGQNVTLSCEQNLNHDAMYWYRQDPGQGLRLIYYSQIVNDFQKGDIAEGYSVSREKKESFPLTVTSAQKNPTAFYLCASSMNRGRSNQPQHFGDGTRLSIL.

In this sample, this clone turned up a few times. The V call is TRBV9, the J call TRBJ2-7, with D possibly being TRBD1 or TRBD2 (5 bases each). This CDR3 comprises 15 residues. CDR1 SGDLS and CDR2 YYNGEE come from the germline V gene. Trimming stripped 0 bases from V and 3 bases from J, with 13 bases between. DNA for the CDR3: TGTGCCAGCAGCGTAGGAGGGGTCGGCGGCTACGAGCAGTACTTC. Amino acids: CASSVGGVGGYEQYF.

This chain joins TRBV11-2 and TRBJ2-3; D is unresolved. This CDR3 has 14 amino acids. Germline V CDR1 and CDR2: SGHAT, FQNNGV. V lost 8 bases and J lost 1, with 13 bases in between. In DNA form, the CDR3 reads TGTGCCAGCGGGCAGTTGGAAGGCACAGATACGCAGTATTTT. Translating gives CASGQLEGTDTQYF.